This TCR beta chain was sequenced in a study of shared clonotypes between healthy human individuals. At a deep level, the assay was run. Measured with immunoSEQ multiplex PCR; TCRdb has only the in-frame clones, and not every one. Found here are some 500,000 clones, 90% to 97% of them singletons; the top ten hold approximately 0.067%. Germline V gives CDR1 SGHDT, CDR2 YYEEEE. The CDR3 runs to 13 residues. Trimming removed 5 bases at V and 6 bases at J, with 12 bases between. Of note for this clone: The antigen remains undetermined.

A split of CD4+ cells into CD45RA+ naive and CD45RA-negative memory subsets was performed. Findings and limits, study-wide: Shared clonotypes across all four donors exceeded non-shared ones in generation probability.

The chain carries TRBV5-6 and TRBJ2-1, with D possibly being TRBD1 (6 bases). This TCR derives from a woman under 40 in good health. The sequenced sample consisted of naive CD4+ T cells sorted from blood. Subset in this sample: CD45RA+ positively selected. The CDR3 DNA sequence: TGTGCCAGCAGGAGGGTAGGGGGCAATGAGCAGTTCTTC. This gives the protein CASRRVGGNEQFF.